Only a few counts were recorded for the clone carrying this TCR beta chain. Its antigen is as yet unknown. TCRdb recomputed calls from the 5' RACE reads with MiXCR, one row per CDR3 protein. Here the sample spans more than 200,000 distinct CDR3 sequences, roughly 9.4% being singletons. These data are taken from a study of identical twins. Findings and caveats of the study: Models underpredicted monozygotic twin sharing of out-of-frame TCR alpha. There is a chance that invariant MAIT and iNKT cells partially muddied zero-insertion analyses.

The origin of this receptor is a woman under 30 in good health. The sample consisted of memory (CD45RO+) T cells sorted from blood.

For the CDR3, the DNA is TGTGCCAGCAGCTCCACGGGGGTCGGCTACACCTTC. The encoded protein is CASSSTGVGYTF. The V and J genes are TRBV11-3 and TRBJ1-2; D might be TRBD1 (5 bases). This CDR3 spans 12 amino acids. V lost 4 bases, J lost 8 bases, and 11 bases lay in between. Germline assignment: CDR1 SGHNT and CDR2 YENEEA.